The 8 T cell receptor beta chains given below trace back to one sample, sequenced in a study of T cell repertoires in cytomegalovirus infection (dated by TCRdb to about 2019). TCRdb names Illumina HiSeq 1500 as the instrument used. TCRdb itself trimmed the public reads at Q25 with fastp, ran MiXCR and retained productive beta chains. Every CDR3 protein is listed once, alongside the most common genes and DNA of its rows. The sample table lists 450,000 to 600,000 distinct CDR3 sequences, 33% of them with a count of one. The ten top clones hold roughly 15% of the sample. The antigens these receptors bind are not known. The treatment or condition label corresponds to: in vitro stimulation with specific CMV peptide epitopes to enrich CMV-specific T cells. The sequencing here drew on cultured PBMCs, taken from culture after CMV antigen stimulation. The receptors originated from a human donor in good health (CMV status not recorded). Some clones in this sample may be carry-over from other donors' samples.

This clonotype has a handful of counts. The genes are TRBV10-3 and TRBJ2-3, with TRBD1 as a possible D gene (6 bases). V was shortened by 0 bases and J by 2 bases, with 9 bases between the two germline ends. CDR3 length: 15 residues. Per the germline V gene, CDR1 is ENHRY and CDR2 is SYGVKD. The CDR3 sequence: CAISESDSPTDTQYF. CDR3 in DNA: TGTGCCATCAGTGAGTCGGACAGCCCCACAGATACGCAGTATTTT.

The chain combines TRBV6-2 or TRBV6-3 with TRBJ1-2; TRBD1 might be the D (5 bases). This CDR3 is 12 amino acids long. In germline, CDR1 is MNHEY, CDR2 SVGEGT. Trimming took 5 bases from V and 12 from J, leaving 16 bases between them. CDR3 in amino acids: CASSKPGPSNTF. The CDR3 nucleotides are TGTGCCAGCAGTAAACCGGGACCGAGCAACACCTTC.

This clonotype was recorded many times. The rearrangement links TRBV7-2 to TRBJ2-7; 7 bases fit TRBD2. Trimming removed 6 bases from V and 0 bases from J; junction bases left unmatched: 2. Germline lookup yields CDR1 SGHTA and CDR2 FQGNSA. CDR3 length equals 13 residues. Here the CDR3 reads CASSWDYSYEQYV. In DNA form, the CDR3 reads TGTGCCAGCAGTTGGGACTACTCCTACGAGCAGTACGTC.

At least ten counts were recorded for this clonotype. The chain links TRBV7-9 to TRBJ1-1, with D uncertain. The CDR3 has 13 amino acids. Between the trimmed V and J ends, which lost 3 bases and 2 bases, there was a span of 7 bases. From germline, CDR1 is SEHNR and CDR2 FQNEAQ (reference sequence). The DNA for the CDR3 is TGTGCCAGCAGCTTCCCATTAAACACTGAAGCTTTCTTT. Its protein is CASSFPLNTEAFF.

CDR3 amino acids: CASSIYGGVYNEQFF. CDR3 DNA sequence: TGTGCCAGTAGTATTTACGGGGGGGTTTACAATGAGCAGTTCTTC. The V call is TRBV19, the J call TRBJ2-1; 8 positions match TRBD2. V shed 3 bases and J 4 bases; nucleotides not matched to a gene: 5. The CDR3 is 15 residues long. Germline loops: CDR1 LNHDA, CDR2 SQIVND (reference sequence).

This clonotype was seen ten or more times. The chain links TRBV3-1 to TRBJ1-1; 7 nucleotides match TRBD1. V shed 4 bases and J 1 base; nucleotides not matched to a gene: 6. The CDR3 spans 15 residues. CDR1 and CDR2 from the germline V gene are LGHDT and YNNKEL (reference sequence). The CDR3 sequence is CASSPLWTGNTEAFF. For the CDR3, the DNA is TGTGCCAGCAGCCCCCTTTGGACAGGGAACACTGAAGCTTTCTTT.

Ten or more counts support this clonotype. This chain uses TRBV6-5 with TRBJ2-1; 7 nucleotides line up with TRBD1. Looked up from germline, CDR1 is MNHEY and CDR2 is SVGAGI. The CDR3 length is 15 residues. The V segment lost 5 bases and the J segment 5 bases; nucleotides outside the gene matches: 9. The CDR3 protein is CASSPDRARHNEQFF. The CDR3 DNA is TGTGCCAGCAGTCCCGACAGGGCCCGACACAATGAGCAGTTCTTC.

In this sample, this clonotype turned up many times. The chain links TRBV7-2 to TRBJ1-1; possibly TRBD1 for D (5 bases). The CDR3 runs to 15 residues. Trimming left V 0 bases short and J 10 bases short, with 18 bases between. Germline values: CDR1 SGHTA, CDR2 FQGNSA. In nucleotides, the CDR3 is TGTGCCAGCAGCTTAGCGTTGGGGGGGGTAGGAACAGCTTTCTTT. Residues: CASSLALGGVGTAFF.